This T cell receptor (beta chain) emerged from a study of shared clonotypes between healthy human individuals. As for the study in general: The plates for each donor numbered three CD4 naive, three CD4 memory, two CD8 naive and one CD8 memory.

Comment on this clone: Its antigen is not identified. A much larger clone sits a single nucleotide away, making a read error possible.

Germline CDR1 and CDR2: MDHEN and SYDVKM. The CDR3 contains 14 residues. Sequenced by immunoSEQ multiplex PCR; TCRdb stores in-frame clones only, minus some. This table holds about 1 million clones, 70% to 80% found once. Study outcomes and limitations: Relative to clonotypes present in all four donors, those not shared had lower generation probabilities.

V and J are TRBV28 and TRBJ2-7, with TRBD1 as a possible D gene (5 bases). The sequence was obtained from a man aged 18-30 years in good health. Specimen: memory CD4+ T cells sorted from blood. Subset indicated: CD45RA-negative fraction. CDR3 region: CTSSLLTGTYEQYF. CDR3 in DNA: TGTACCAGCAGTTTATTAACAGGAACTTACGAGCAGTACTTC.